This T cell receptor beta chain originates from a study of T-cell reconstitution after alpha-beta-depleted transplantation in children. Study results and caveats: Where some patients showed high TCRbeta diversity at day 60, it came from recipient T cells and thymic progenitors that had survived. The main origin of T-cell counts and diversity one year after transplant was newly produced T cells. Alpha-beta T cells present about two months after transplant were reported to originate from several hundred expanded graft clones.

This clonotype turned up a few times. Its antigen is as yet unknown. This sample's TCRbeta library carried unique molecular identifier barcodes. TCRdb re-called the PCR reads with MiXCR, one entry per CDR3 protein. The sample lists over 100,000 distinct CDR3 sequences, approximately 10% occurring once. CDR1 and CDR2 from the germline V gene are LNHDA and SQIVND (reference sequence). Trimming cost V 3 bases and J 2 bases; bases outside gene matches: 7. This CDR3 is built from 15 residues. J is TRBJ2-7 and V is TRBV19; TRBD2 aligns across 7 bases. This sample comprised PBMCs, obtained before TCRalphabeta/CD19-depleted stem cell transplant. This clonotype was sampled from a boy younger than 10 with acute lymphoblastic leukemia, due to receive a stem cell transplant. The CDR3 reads CASSILGGRTYEQYF. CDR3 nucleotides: TGTGCCAGTAGTATTCTCGGCGGGAGAACCTACGAGCAGTACTTC.